One T cell receptor (beta chain) is described in this entry. This clonotype was seen a few times. Its antigen is not yet known. The record has no base qualities; no much larger clone is one base away. This specimen comes from a study of T cell repertoires in cytomegalovirus infection (dated by TCRdb to about 2019). Concerning the study at large: The HLA type of each donor mattered for the analysis, because public TCR beta signatures pointed to carriage of CMV infection along with the matching HLA type.

The sequencing machine was an Illumina HiSeq 1500. TCRdb applied fastp at Q25 and MiXCR to the public reads, then kept only in-frame beta chains. Rows are unified per CDR3 protein, each entry keeping the most common DNA and genes. The sample profile shows just under 300,000 distinct CDR3 sequences; about 9.2% of them were found once. The top ten clones comprise approximately 2.4% of the sample. The V end gives up 2 bases and the J end 1 base, leaving 3 bases in the junction not matched to a gene. Taken from the germline V gene, the CDR1 and CDR2 loops are KGHSH and LQKENI. The CDR3 numbers 16 residues from cysteine through phenylalanine. The CDR3 DNA has 48 bases and is translated from base 1. Points the paper makes about the study in general: The ex vivo response was dominated by HLA-C-restricted CMV-specific TCR beta clonotypes, and the single most frequent clonotype in two of eight donors was supplied by these HLA-C-restricted clonotypes. Cumulative frequency of public TCR beta family members discriminated carriers of CMV infection plus the relevant HLA type in this cohort and an independent roughly 330-donor cohort.

The sequencing input was PBMCs. This chain is built from TRBV18 and TRBJ2-5, with 11 middle bases fitting TRBD2. The receptor was derived from a human donor in good health (CMV status not recorded). Some clones in this sample may be carry-over from other donors' samples. Read as DNA, the sequence is TGTGCCAGCTCACCAGAACTAGCGGGGGTCCAAGAGACCCAGTACTTC. Translated, this gives CASSPELAGVQETQYF.